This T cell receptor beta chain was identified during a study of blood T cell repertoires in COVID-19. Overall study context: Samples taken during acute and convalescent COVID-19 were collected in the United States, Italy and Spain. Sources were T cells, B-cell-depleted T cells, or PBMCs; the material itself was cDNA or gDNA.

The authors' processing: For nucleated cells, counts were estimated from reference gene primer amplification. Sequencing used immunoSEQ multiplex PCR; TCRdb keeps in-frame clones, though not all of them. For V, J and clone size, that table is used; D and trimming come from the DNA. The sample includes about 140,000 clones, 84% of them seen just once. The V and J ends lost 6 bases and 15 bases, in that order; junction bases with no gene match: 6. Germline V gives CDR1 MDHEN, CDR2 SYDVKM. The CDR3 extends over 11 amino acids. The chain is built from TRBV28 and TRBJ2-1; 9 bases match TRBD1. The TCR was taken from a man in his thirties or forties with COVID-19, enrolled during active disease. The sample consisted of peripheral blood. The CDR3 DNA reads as TGTGCCAGCAGGGGAGGACAGGGGATGTTCTTC. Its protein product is CASRGGQGMFF.